The source of this T cell receptor beta chain is a study of T-cell reconstitution after alpha-beta-depleted transplantation in children. Between the trimmed V and J ends, which lost 6 bases and 11 bases, there was a span of 14 bases. The CDR3 has 12 residues. This clonotype was counted a few times. A TCRbeta library incorporating unique molecular identifiers was prepared. Via MiXCR, TCRdb re-called the PCR reads, giving one row per CDR3 protein. Here the sample spans roughly 500,000 distinct CDR3 sequences, about 17% being singletons. The starting material was PBMCs from the stem cell graft donor, obtained from the stem cell graft. The rearrangement joins TRBV12-3 or TRBV12-4 to TRBJ2-1; no definite D call. The TCR originated in a human donor who donated a stem cell graft to a child with acute lymphoblastic leukemia. CDR3 sequence reads: CASRVQPGQQFF. The CDR3 nucleotides are TGTGCCAGCAGGGTGCAGCCCGGACAGCAGTTCTTC.